The 5 T cell receptor beta chains listed next were all sequenced from one sample in a study of graft-versus-host responses after intestinal transplantation (dated by TCRdb to the early 2020s). To prepare the library, the immunoSEQ multiplex PCR assay was applied. TCRdb stores this immuneACCESS table with in-frame sequences only. Part of the clones is absent; in the studies checked, under half of the shortfall reflects unresolved V genes, and no reason is known for the rest. Present in this sample are 100,000 to 130,000 clones, 87% of which were seen just once. The biggest ten clones account for 0.71% of the sample. Interpreted using the paper, the time point label stands for: cells obtained before transplantation from donor or recipient. Their antigen targets remain unknown. Sequenced material: unstimulated CD4+ T cells sorted from spleen or lymph node cells, taken before transplant. Source of these receptors: a human donor who was the organ donor for an intestinal transplant.

This clone was found once. The J gene is TRBJ2-1, the V gene TRBV5-5; 8 nucleotides align to TRBD1. The germline CDR1 and CDR2 sequences are SGHKS and YYEKEE (reference sequence). V gave up 4 bases and J gave up 8 bases; unmatched junction bases: 14. CDR3 length equals 16 residues. Here the CDR3 reads CASSPLTGTGPDEQFF. The CDR3 DNA reads TGTGCCAGCAGCCCCTTAACCGGGACAGGCCCCGATGAGCAGTTCTTC.

V and J are TRBV29-1 and TRBJ2-1; D is unresolved. Germline-derived CDR1 and CDR2 are SQVTM and ANQGSEA. Between the trimmed V and J ends, which lost 3 bases and 3 bases, there was a span of 12 bases. This CDR3 has 14 amino acids. The CDR3: CSVDGRRNYNEQFF. DNA of the CDR3: TGCAGCGTTGACGGCAGAAGAAACTACAATGAGCAGTTCTTC.

This chain uses TRBV5-1 with TRBJ1-4; maybe TRBD1 (5 bases). The CDR3 sequence is 15 residues long. Germline loops: CDR1 SGHRS, CDR2 YFSETQ. Deletions cut 2 bases from V and 5 bases from J, with 13 bases between. The CDR3 region is CASSLDNRQNEKLFF. In DNA, the CDR3 is TGCGCCAGCAGCTTAGACAATAGACAGAATGAAAAACTGTTTTTT.

The chain has TRBV13 and TRBJ2-2; 9 bases are shared with TRBD1. This CDR3 is 16 amino acids long. Germline values: CDR1 PRHDT, CDR2 FYEKMQ (reference sequence). The junction had 9 bases not matched to a gene; V was cut back by 4 bases and J by 6 bases. CDR3 residues: CASSSEGTGRAGELFF. The CDR3 DNA follows: TGTGCCAGCAGCTCAGAAGGGACAGGGAGGGCCGGGGAGCTGTTTTTT.

By share, this clone ranks as medium-sized. The chain joins TRBV6-1 to TRBJ2-3, with a tentative D call TRBD2 (6 bases). The CDR3 is 12 amino acids. Germline assignment: CDR1 MNHNS and CDR2 SASEGT. The V end was cut by 6 bases, the J end by 5 bases, with 9 bases between. CDR3 amino acids: CASRTGGDTQYF. The DNA of the CDR3 is TGTGCCAGCAGGACCGGGGGAGATACGCAGTATTTT.